These T cell receptor beta chains were read from a single sample in a study of prognosis after radiotherapy for stage I lung cancer. Each CDR3 protein is one row after TCRdb ran MiXCR on the multiplex PCR reads. The sample consists of around 17,000 distinct CDR3 sequences, roughly 30% of them appearing once. The sequences come from PBMCs, collected before or after stereotactic body radiation therapy (not recorded which). The source of these receptors is a donor over 45 with non-small cell lung cancer. CDR3s include the opening cysteine and the closing phenylalanine or tryptophan. A D gene is named only where the DNA matches it firmly. For some rows the clone size is stated as once, few or many, or as a class when expanded; others skip it.

v_gene: TRBV19; abundance: many; d_gene: .; j_gene: TRBJ2-2; len: 14; CDR3aa: CASSKDLITGELFF; CDR3nt: TGTGCCAGTAGTAAGGACTTGATTACCGGGGAGCTGTTTTTT
v_gene: TRBV30; abundance: many; d_gene: .; j_gene: TRBJ1-5; len: 12; CDR3aa: CAWRQGGQPQHF; CDR3nt: TGTGCCTGGAGACAGGGCGGTCAGCCCCAGCATTTT
v_gene: TRBV29-1; abundance: many; d_gene: .; j_gene: TRBJ1-5; len: 13; CDR3aa: CSVADSFNQPQHF; CDR3nt: TGCAGCGTGGCCGACAGCTTCAATCAGCCCCAGCATTTT
v_gene: TRBV28; abundance: many; d_gene: TRBD1; j_gene: TRBJ1-6; len: 14; CDR3aa: CASSLDRAGASLHF; CDR3nt: TGTGCCAGCAGTTTGGACAGGGCAGGGGCGTCCCTCCACTTT
v_gene: TRBV4-1; abundance: many; d_gene: TRBD1; j_gene: TRBJ2-7; len: 13; CDR3aa: CASSQQGDYEQYF; CDR3nt: TGCGCCAGCAGCCAACAGGGGGACTACGAGCAGTACTTC
v_gene: TRBV7-2; abundance: medium-sized; d_gene: .; j_gene: TRBJ2-7; len: 13; CDR3aa: CASSWGQHYEQYF; CDR3nt: TGTGCCAGCAGCTGGGGGCAGCACTACGAGCAGTACTTC
v_gene: TRBV7-2; abundance: many; d_gene: TRBD2; j_gene: TRBJ2-2; len: 17; CDR3aa: CASSLYWASGSTGELFF; CDR3nt: TGTGCCAGCAGCCTTTATTGGGCTAGCGGGAGTACCGGGGAGCTGTTTTTT
v_gene: TRBV11-3; abundance: many; d_gene: TRBD1; j_gene: TRBJ2-5; len: 13; CDR3aa: CASSPGTEETQYF; CDR3nt: TGTGCCAGCAGCCCAGGGACAGAAGAGACCCAGTACTTC
v_gene: TRBV6-5; abundance: .; d_gene: TRBD1; j_gene: TRBJ1-6; len: 16; CDR3aa: CASGYQGGSYNSPLHF; CDR3nt: TGTGCCAGCGGTTATCAGGGGGGCAGCTATAATTCACCCCTACACTTT
v_gene: TRBV30; abundance: many; d_gene: .; j_gene: TRBJ1-1; len: 11; CDR3aa: CAWSATVEAFF; CDR3nt: TGTGCCTGGAGTGCGACAGTTGAAGCTTTCTTT
v_gene: TRBV6-2/TRBV6-3; abundance: .; d_gene: .; j_gene: TRBJ2-7; len: 15; CDR3aa: CASSAGIVESYEQYF; CDR3nt: TGTGCCAGCAGTGCGGGAATAGTGGAGTCCTACGAGCAGTACTTC
v_gene: TRBV4-1; abundance: few; d_gene: TRBD1; j_gene: TRBJ1-1; len: 20; CDR3aa: CASSQEKGGGRRAGNTEASF; CDR3nt: TGCGCCAGCAGCCAAGAAAAAGGGGGCGGCAGGCGGGCAGGGAACACTGAAGCTTCCTTT
v_gene: TRBV5-4; abundance: .; d_gene: TRBD2; j_gene: TRBJ2-7; len: 14; CDR3aa: CASSSREGSYEQYF; CDR3nt: TGTGCCAGCAGCTCGCGGGAGGGATCCTACGAGCAGTACTTC
v_gene: TRBV2; abundance: .; d_gene: .; j_gene: TRBJ2-7; len: 16; CDR3aa: CASTEVFMTRGYEQYF; CDR3nt: TGTGCCAGCACCGAGGTGTTTATGACTAGAGGGTACGAGCAGTACTTC
v_gene: TRBV28; abundance: many; d_gene: TRBD2; j_gene: TRBJ2-3; len: 15; CDR3aa: CASSRSGRATDTQYF; CDR3nt: TGTGCCAGCAGCCGTAGCGGGAGAGCTACAGATACGCAGTATTTT
v_gene: TRBV28; abundance: .; d_gene: TRBD1; j_gene: TRBJ2-7; len: 14; CDR3aa: CASSKTGLSYEQYF; CDR3nt: TGTGCCAGCAGTAAGACAGGGTTATCCTACGAGCAGTACTTC
v_gene: TRBV11-2; abundance: many; d_gene: .; j_gene: TRBJ2-1; len: 12; CDR3aa: CASSLRGWEQFF; CDR3nt: TGTGCCAGCAGCTTAAGGGGGTGGGAGCAGTTCTTC
v_gene: TRBV20-1; abundance: .; d_gene: TRBD2; j_gene: TRBJ2-5; len: 14; CDR3aa: CSGPRRGGGETQYF; CDR3nt: TGCAGTGGCCCTCGTCGGGGGGGCGGGGAGACCCAGTACTTC
v_gene: TRBV28; abundance: many; d_gene: TRBD1; j_gene: TRBJ1-2; len: 15; CDR3aa: CASRDRGLRDYGYTF; CDR3nt: TGTGCCAGCAGGGACAGGGGGCTTAGAGACTATGGCTACACCTTC
v_gene: TRBV4-1; abundance: many; d_gene: .; j_gene: TRBJ1-2; len: 15; CDR3aa: CASSLRERAGHGYTF; CDR3nt: TGCGCCAGCAGCCTGCGCGAGCGGGCAGGGCATGGCTACACCTTC
v_gene: TRBV5-1; abundance: many; d_gene: TRBD2; j_gene: TRBJ2-5; len: 14; CDR3aa: CASSLAGGQETQYF; CDR3nt: TGCGCCAGCAGCTTGGCGGGGGGGCAGGAGACCCAGTACTTC
v_gene: TRBV28; abundance: many; d_gene: .; j_gene: TRBJ1-2; len: 13; CDR3aa: CASSLRINYGYTF; CDR3nt: TGTGCCAGCAGTTTACGGATAAACTATGGCTACACCTTC
v_gene: TRBV29-1; abundance: .; d_gene: .; j_gene: TRBJ1-1; len: 12; CDR3aa: CSVCLTVHEASF; CDR3nt: TGCAGCGTGTGTTTGACAGTCCATGAAGCTTCCTTT
v_gene: TRBV25-1; abundance: many; d_gene: .; j_gene: TRBJ1-1; len: 14; CDR3aa: CASSEIDGNTEAFF; CDR3nt: TGTGCCAGCAGTGAGATTGATGGGAACACTGAAGCTTTCTTT
v_gene: TRBV10-3; abundance: many; d_gene: .; j_gene: TRBJ2-5; len: 15; CDR3aa: CAISGGYGSEETQYF; CDR3nt: TGTGCCATCAGTGGGGGTTATGGGTCGGAGGAGACCCAGTACTTC
v_gene: TRBV20-1; abundance: many; d_gene: TRBD1; j_gene: TRBJ1-3; len: 16; CDR3aa: CSANEGQGHSGNTIYF; CDR3nt: TGCAGTGCCAATGAAGGACAGGGCCACTCTGGAAACACCATATATTTT
v_gene: TRBV9; abundance: many; d_gene: TRBD2; j_gene: TRBJ2-5; len: 15; CDR3aa: CASSVDGGFQETQYF; CDR3nt: TGTGCCAGCAGCGTAGACGGGGGGTTCCAAGAGACCCAGTACTTC
v_gene: TRBV6-5; abundance: many; d_gene: TRBD2; j_gene: TRBJ2-3; len: 13; CDR3aa: CASTRGSADTQYF; CDR3nt: TGTGCCAGCACGCGCGGGAGCGCAGATACGCAGTATTTT
v_gene: TRBV11-1; abundance: medium-sized; d_gene: TRBD2; j_gene: TRBJ2-1; len: 15; CDR3aa: CASSLRIAGKNEQFF; CDR3nt: TGTGCCAGCAGCTTACGGATAGCGGGAAAGAATGAGCAGTTCTTC
v_gene: TRBV15; abundance: .; d_gene: TRBD1; j_gene: TRBJ1-6; len: 17; CDR3aa: CATSRDAGDRSQFNLHF; CDR3nt: TGTGCCACCAGCAGAGATGCTGGGGACAGGTCGCAATTCAACCTCCACTTT
v_gene: TRBV14; abundance: many; d_gene: .; j_gene: TRBJ1-2; len: 16; CDR3aa: CASSQGGGAGARGYTF; CDR3nt: TGTGCCAGCAGCCAGGGAGGCGGAGCAGGGGCGAGGGGCTACACCTTC
v_gene: TRBV20-1; abundance: many; d_gene: TRBD2; j_gene: TRBJ2-3; len: 15; CDR3aa: CSARTLAGGPDTQYF; CDR3nt: TGCAGTGCTAGAACCCTAGCGGGAGGTCCAGATACGCAGTATTTT
v_gene: TRBV20-1; abundance: many; d_gene: .; j_gene: TRBJ1-3; len: 12; CDR3aa: CSAMGAGNIIYF; CDR3nt: TGCAGTGCTATGGGTGCTGGAAACATCATATATTTT
v_gene: TRBV4-2; abundance: medium-sized; d_gene: .; j_gene: TRBJ1-2; len: 12; CDR3aa: CASSQNRVAYTF; CDR3nt: TGTGCCAGCAGCCAAAACAGGGTCGCCTACACCTTC
v_gene: TRBV19; abundance: many; d_gene: TRBD1; j_gene: TRBJ1-5; len: 15; CDR3aa: CASSIARGSNQPQHF; CDR3nt: TGTGCCAGTAGTATAGCCAGGGGGAGCAATCAGCCCCAGCATTTT
v_gene: TRBV13; abundance: many; d_gene: TRBD1; j_gene: TRBJ2-6; len: 16; CDR3aa: CASSVGTGIGANVLTF; CDR3nt: TGTGCCAGCAGCGTCGGGACAGGGATTGGGGCCAACGTCCTGACTTTC
v_gene: TRBV3-1; abundance: many; d_gene: TRBD2; j_gene: TRBJ2-1; len: 16; CDR3aa: CASSQVRTSGRNEQFF; CDR3nt: TGTGCCAGCAGCCAAGTACGGACTAGCGGGAGAAATGAGCAGTTCTTC
v_gene: TRBV6-1; abundance: many; d_gene: .; j_gene: TRBJ2-3; len: 15; CDR3aa: CASSDRTPSTDTQYF; CDR3nt: TGTGCCAGCAGTGACAGGACTCCTAGCACAGATACGCAGTATTTT
v_gene: TRBV5-4; abundance: few; d_gene: .; j_gene: TRBJ2-7; len: 15; CDR3aa: CASSLGSRQAPEQYF; CDR3nt: TGTGCCAGCAGCTTGGGTTCCCGGCAGGCCCCCGAGCAGTACTTC
v_gene: TRBV12-3/TRBV12-4; abundance: many; d_gene: TRBD1; j_gene: TRBJ2-3; len: 14; CDR3aa: CASSLRGTGDTQYF; CDR3nt: TGTGCCAGCAGTTTACGGGGGACAGGGGATACGCAGTATTTT
v_gene: TRBV11-2; abundance: many; d_gene: TRBD2; j_gene: TRBJ2-7; len: 16; CDR3aa: CASSVTQGGRFYEQYF; CDR3nt: TGTGCCAGCAGCGTAACGCAGGGCGGGAGGTTCTACGAGCAGTACTTC